These 27 T cell receptor beta chains share one sample of origin, sequenced in a study of blood T cell repertoires in COVID-19. The table came from immunoSEQ multiplex PCR; TCRdb's copy has only in-frame clones and leaves some out. The sample has 200,000 to 300,000 clones, around nine tenths seen once. The sample comprised PBMCs or T cells enriched from blood (not recorded which). These receptor sequences come from a man aged 40-49 years who had recovered from COVID-19.

The rearrangement links TRBV19 to TRBJ1-2; D call uncertain. This CDR3 comprises 15 residues. Per germline, CDR1 LNHDA and CDR2 SQIVND (reference sequence). The V end was cut by 1 base, the J end by 2 bases, with 11 bases between. CDR3 DNA sequence: TGTGCCAGTAGTATAGGGAGAGGGAAGAACTATGGCTACACCTTC. Amino acid sequence: CASSIGRGKNYGYTF.

The chain uses TRBV25-1 and TRBJ1-5, with D maybe TRBD1 (5 bases). The CDR3 has 14 amino acids. Germline V CDR1 and CDR2: MGHDK, SYGVNS. With 2 bases removed from V and 4 bases from J, the gap between germline ends came to 9 bases. CDR3 loop: CASSEGAGNQPQHF. The CDR3 bases are TGTGCCAGCAGTGAAGGGGCAGGAAATCAGCCCCAGCATTTT.

Here the CDR3 DNA reads TGCGCCAGCAGCCAAGATGAACAGAACACCATATATTTT. Residues: CASSQDEQNTIYF. The V and J genes are TRBV4-1 and TRBJ1-3; D is uncertain. CDR1 and CDR2 from the germline V gene are MGHRA and YSYEKL. The V end lost 0 bases, the J end lost 7 bases, and 7 bases lay between the germline ends. The CDR3 covers 13 residues.

The chain recombines TRBV18 with TRBJ2-1; a weak D match, TRBD1 (6 bases). The CDR3 has 18 residues. The germline gives CDR1 KGHSH, CDR2 LQKENI. V was cut by 1 base and J by 0 bases, with 16 bases left in between. The CDR3 protein is CASSPLTGLRRSYNEQFF. The CDR3, as DNA: TGTGCCAGCTCACCACTAACAGGGTTACGTCGCTCCTACAATGAGCAGTTCTTC.

The chain has TRBV4-1 and TRBJ2-2; 7 nucleotides line up with TRBD1. In germline, CDR1 is MGHRA, CDR2 YSYEKL. The CDR3 runs to 16 residues. The V gene end was trimmed by 2 bases and the J gene end by 4 bases; junction bases not matched to a gene: 7. DNA of the CDR3: TGCGCCAGCAGCCAAAACACTAGGGGGCCCACCGGGGAGCTGTTTTTT. Translation gives CASSQNTRGPTGELFF.

The rearrangement links TRBV29-1 to TRBJ2-7, with D tentatively TRBD2 (6 bases). Germline values: CDR1 SQVTM, CDR2 ANQGSEA. The V end lost 1 base, the J end lost 4 bases, and 14 bases lay between the germline ends. This CDR3 comprises 14 residues. The DNA for the CDR3 is TGCAGCGTTGAAGGGGGAAAGGGGAGGTACGAGCAGTACTTC. This sequence encodes CSVEGGKGRYEQYF.

The gene calls are TRBV11-3 and TRBJ2-2; D is unclear. Trimming cost V 1 base and J 1 base, with 4 bases left between them. This CDR3 spans 14 amino acids. Germline CDR1 SGHNT, CDR2 YENEEA. CDR3 in amino acids: CASSLGRNTGELFF. DNA for the CDR3: TGTGCCAGCAGCTTAGGCAGGAACACCGGGGAGCTGTTTTTT.

The chain couples TRBV10-1 to TRBJ2-1; 9 nucleotides align to TRBD1. Germline V CDR1 and CDR2: WNHNN, SYGVQD (reference sequence). V was pared by 4 bases and J by 7 bases, with 5 bases of the junction left unmatched. This CDR3 comprises 14 residues. CDR3 region: CASSVTGGMNEQFF. In nucleotides, the CDR3 is TGCGCCAGCAGTGTTACAGGGGGCATGAATGAGCAGTTCTTC.

This chain's CDR3 is CASSQGSAGELFF. In DNA form, the CDR3 reads TGTGCCAGCAGCCAAGGGTCGGCCGGGGAGCTGTTTTTT. The chain uses TRBV14 and TRBJ2-2; no clear D. The germline V gene has CDR1 SGHDN and CDR2 FVKESK. The CDR3 covers 13 residues. The V end lost 1 base, the J end lost 6 bases, and 6 bases lay between the germline ends.

The CDR3 here is CASSYSGGKSYNEQFF. The CDR3 coding sequence is TGTGCCAGCAGTTACTCGGGGGGGAAGTCCTACAATGAGCAGTTCTTC. The chain employs TRBV6-5 and TRBJ2-1, with 7 positions matching TRBD2. The CDR3 runs to 16 residues. The J segment lost 1 base and the V segment lost 0 bases, leaving 3 bases of the junction unmatched. Germline-derived CDR1 and CDR2 are MNHEY and SVGAGI.

The chain has TRBV7-9 and TRBJ2-1; tentatively, D is TRBD2 (6 bases). The V end lost 5 bases, the J end lost 0 bases, and 14 bases lay between the germline ends. The CDR3 runs 16 residues. From germline, CDR1 is SEHNR and CDR2 FQNEAQ (reference sequence). The CDR3 sequence: CASSQIRGNSYNEQFF. For the CDR3, the DNA is TGTGCCAGCAGCCAAATACGGGGGAACTCCTACAATGAGCAGTTCTTC.

The chain recombines TRBV3-1 (or the pseudogene TRBV3-2) with TRBJ2-6, with unresolved D. This CDR3 region has 15 residues. CDR1 is LGHDT, CDR2 YNNKEL, per germline (reference sequence). V was shortened by 4 bases and J by 0 bases, with 7 bases between the two germline ends. This CDR3 reads CASSRSHSGANVLTF. Here the CDR3 DNA reads TGTGCCAGCAGCCGTTCCCACTCTGGGGCCAACGTCCTGACTTTC.

The chain couples TRBV7-7 to TRBJ2-7, with D perhaps TRBD2 (6 bases). Per germline, CDR1 SSHAT and CDR2 FNYEAQ (reference sequence). With 0 bases removed from V and 7 bases from J, the gap between germline ends came to 13 bases. This CDR3 comprises 14 residues. The DNA for the CDR3 is TGTGCCAGCAGCTTAGCTCCGGGAGACTGGGAGCAGTACTTC. It translates to CASSLAPGDWEQYF.

The V call is TRBV5-1, the J call TRBJ2-7; 9 bases agree with TRBD2. Losses at the gene ends were 5 bases for V and 1 base for J; bases not matched to a gene: 22. Germline CDR1 SGHRS, CDR2 YFSETQ. The CDR3 contains 20 residues. CDR3 in DNA: TGCGCCAGCAGTCTACCACTCGGGGGGCTAGCGGGAACGTTATCCTACGAGCAGTACTTC. Translated: CASSLPLGGLAGTLSYEQYF.

CDR3 DNA: TGTGCCAGCAGCCCCCCGGAGGGCCGTAATTCACCCCTCCACTTT. Protein sequence: CASSPPEGRNSPLHF. This chain connects TRBV7-9 to TRBJ1-6, with no clear D. V was pared by 5 bases and J by 6 bases, with 14 bases between. Germline CDR1 and CDR2: SEHNR and FQNEAQ (reference sequence). There are 15 residues in the CDR3.

The DNA of the CDR3 is TGTGCCAGCAGTAAAATAGCCCGGGGACTAGCGGGGACGAACACCGGGGAGCTGTTTTTT. Its protein is CASSKIARGLAGTNTGELFF. J is TRBJ2-2 and V is TRBV6-2 or TRBV6-3; 13 bases are shared with TRBD2. The V gene's germline CDR1 is MNHEY and CDR2 SVGEGT. Trimming took 5 bases from V and 0 from J; bases not matched to a gene: 12. The CDR3 loop spans 20 amino acids.

CDR3 nucleotides: TGTGCCAGCAGTTACACGGGGGTTTCGGGCAATCAGCCCCAGCATTTT. It translates to CASSYTGVSGNQPQHF. The rearrangement joins TRBV6-2 or TRBV6-3 to TRBJ1-5; a possible D gene is TRBD1 (5 bases). The ends were cut back, 2 bases at V and 2 bases at J, with 13 bases in the middle. The CDR3 totals 16 residues. Germline V gene sequence: CDR1 MNHEY, CDR2 SVGEGT.

The chain couples TRBV7-2 to TRBJ2-3; a possible D gene is TRBD2 (5 bases). The germline V and J ends were trimmed by 6 bases and 5 bases, with 12 bases remaining between them. Germline V lookup: CDR1 SGHTA, CDR2 FQGNSA. The CDR3 is 13 residues long. CDR3: CASRLASIDTQYF. CDR3 nucleotides: TGTGCCAGCAGGCTAGCATCCATAGATACGCAGTATTTT.

The V gene is TRBV5-1, the J gene TRBJ2-7; 8 nucleotides line up with TRBD1. Per the germline V gene, CDR1 is SGHRS and CDR2 is YFSETQ. This CDR3 has 15 residues. With 3 bases clipped from V and 3 bases from J, the junction kept 8 bases outside the gene matches. The CDR3 protein is CASSWGTGGFYEQYF. DNA of the CDR3: TGCGCCAGCAGCTGGGGGACAGGCGGATTCTACGAGCAGTACTTC.

This chain uses TRBV28 with TRBJ2-1; D might be TRBD2 (6 bases). V lost 6 bases to trimming and J lost 7 bases, with 13 bases between them. This CDR3 region has 13 residues. Germline CDR1 and CDR2: MDHEN and SYDVKM. Here the CDR3 reads CASSSPGTNEQFF. The CDR3 DNA is TGTGCCAGCAGCAGTCCGGGGACTAATGAGCAGTTCTTC. Full variable domain (remainder filled in from reference TRBV28 and TRBJ2-1): DVKVTQSSRYLVKRTGEKVFLECVQDMDHENMFWYRQDPGLGLRLIYFSYDVKMKEKGDIPEGYSVSREKKERFSLILESASTNQTSMYLCASSSPGTNEQFFGPGTRLTVL.

This clone was picked up a small number of times. The CDR3 loop is CASTRTGVNYGYTF. The CDR3 bases are TGTGCCAGCACAAGGACAGGGGTCAACTATGGCTACACCTTC. V is TRBV2 and J is TRBJ1-2; 9 bases are a match to TRBD1. Germline assignment: CDR1 SNHLY and CDR2 FYNNEI. The CDR3 consists of 14 residues. Trimming removed 7 bases from V and 2 bases from J; junction bases left unmatched: 5.

The V call is TRBV6-2 or TRBV6-3, the J call TRBJ2-2; unclear D gene. Between the trimmed V and J ends, which lost 5 bases and 4 bases, there was a span of 20 bases. The CDR3 sequence is 17 residues long. Germline lookup yields CDR1 MNHEY and CDR2 SVGEGT. In DNA, the CDR3 is TGTGCCAGCAGTGACGGAAGCCTTAGAAGGAGCACCGGGGAGCTGTTTTTT. Amino acid sequence: CASSDGSLRRSTGELFF.

The chain has TRBV27 and TRBJ1-5, with TRBD1 identical over 8 bases. V shed 6 bases and J 5 bases; nucleotides not matched to a gene: 6. Looked up from germline, CDR1 is MNHEY and CDR2 is SMNVEV (reference sequence). The CDR3 contains 14 residues. The CDR3 DNA reads as TGTGCCAGCAGCTGGGACAGGCGAGATCAGCCCCAGCATTTT. It is translated as CASSWDRRDQPQHF.

The J gene is TRBJ1-1, the V gene TRBV29-1; D unclear. The CDR3 spans 15 residues. V gave up 6 bases and J gave up 0 bases, with 17 bases separating them. Per the germline V gene, CDR1 is SQVTM and CDR2 is ANQGSEA. The CDR3 region has the DNA TGCAGCGTCGCATTTCGACTTAAGATGAACACTGAAGCTTTCTTT. It yields the protein CSVAFRLKMNTEAFF.

The chain carries TRBV5-1 and TRBJ2-1; D is undetermined. The V gene lost 1 base and the J gene lost 10 bases, with 6 bases spanning the gap. The CDR3 has 11 residues. Germline V gene lookup returns CDR1 SGHRS and CDR2 YFSETQ. CDR3 region: CASSLMEEQFF. The CDR3 region has the DNA TGCGCCAGCAGCTTGATGGAGGAGCAGTTCTTC. The whole variable domain, filled in from reference TRBV5-1 and TRBJ2-1, reads KAGVTQTPRYLIKTRGQQVTLSCSPISGHRSVSWYQQTPGQGLQFLFEYFSETQRNKGNFPGRFSGRQFSNSRSEMNVSTLELGDSALYLCASSLMEEQFFGPGTRLTVL.

The gene calls are TRBV2 and TRBJ1-5; the match to TRBD1 covers 7 bases. The CDR3 runs 15 residues. Germline V lookup: CDR1 SNHLY, CDR2 FYNNEI. The trim removed 4 bases at V and 9 bases at J, leaving 12 bases unmatched. CDR3 sequence: CASSGIGTAERPQHF. The CDR3 DNA reads TGTGCCAGCAGTGGGATTGGGACAGCCGAGAGGCCCCAGCATTTT.

V usage is TRBV6-5 and J usage is TRBJ1-1; 7 bases match TRBD1. CDR1 is MNHEY and CDR2 is SVGAGI in the germline V gene. This CDR3 is 12 amino acids long. V shed 7 bases, J shed 5 bases, and the junction held 4 bases outside the gene matches. CDR3 sequence reads: CASTDRVTEAFF. DNA of the CDR3: TGTGCCAGCACCGACAGGGTTACTGAAGCTTTCTTT.